This T cell receptor beta chain was sequenced for a study of T cell responses to AZD1222 COVID-19 vaccine. Study-wide points: Donor demographics were predominantly white British with a female majority; clonal diversity may be underestimated. Along spike, vaccine-associated CD4 TCRs were found throughout, with dominance at 160-218 and 743-854. Close to half of all spike-specific TCRs reportedly target regions of the variants that are unmutated. Receipt of two AZD1222 doses was followed by a rise in Spike-specific TCR breadth and depth.

Points on this clone: The antigen is not known.

Here immunoSEQ multiplex PCR was the method, and the copy in TCRdb shows in-frame clones only, minus some. The data contain around 130,000 clones, about 89% of them seen just once; the ten biggest clones take up around 6.9%. There are 14 residues in the CDR3. CDR1 is MNHEY and CDR2 is SMNVEV in the germline V gene (reference sequence). Trimming removed 4 bases at V and 0 bases at J, with 9 bases between. Specimen: peripheral blood, collected 28 days after the second dose of the MenACWY control vaccine. The chain has TRBV27 and TRBJ1-1, with D hard to call. The TCR comes from an adult who received the MenACWY meningococcal vaccine as a control. The CDR3 DNA reads as TGTGCCAGCAGTTCACATAACATGAACACTGAAGCTTTCTTT. This sequence encodes CASSSHNMNTEAFF.